Listed below are T cell receptor beta chains from one sample, sequenced in a study of T cells in Graves' hyperthyroidism and ophthalmopathy. MiXCR, run by TCRdb on the multiplex PCR reads, gives a single entry per CDR3 protein. The table records about 180,000 distinct CDR3 sequences, 15% to 20% of them present only once. The sequenced material came from blood. These receptors all stem from a woman aged 45-65 years with Graves' hyperthyroidism. Each CDR3 is given with its conserved first and last residue. A D gene is named only where the DNA matches it firmly. Not every row has a clone size; where given, it reads once, few, many or a size class.

d_gene: -
v_gene: TRBV5-1
abundance: many
j_gene: TRBJ2-2
CDR3aa: CASSRGHTNTGELFF
CDR3nt: TGCGCCAGCAGCAGGGGACATACCAACACCGGGGAGCTGTTTTTT

d_gene: -
v_gene: TRBV11-2
abundance: many
j_gene: TRBJ2-1
CDR3aa: CASSLVHGETYNEQFF
CDR3nt: TGTGCCAGCAGCTTAGTTCACGGGGAGACCTACAATGAGCAGTTCTTC

d_gene: -
v_gene: TRBV28
abundance: -
j_gene: TRBJ1-6
CDR3aa: CASSFSGSSYNSPLHF
CDR3nt: TGTGCCAGCAGTTTTTCAGGGAGCTCCTATAATTCACCCCTCCACTTT

d_gene: TRBD2
v_gene: TRBV20-1
abundance: many
j_gene: TRBJ2-7
CDR3aa: CSASRRGDYEQYF
CDR3nt: TGCAGTGCTAGTCGGCGGGGGGACTACGAGCAGTACTTC

d_gene: -
v_gene: TRBV11-2
abundance: many
j_gene: TRBJ2-4
CDR3aa: CASSLVEKGSNIQYF
CDR3nt: TGTGCCAGCAGCTTAGTCGAAAAGGGGTCAAACATTCAGTACTTC

d_gene: -
v_gene: TRBV5-1
abundance: few
j_gene: TRBJ1-2
CDR3aa: CASSLEGPLQGYTF
CDR3nt: TGCGCCAGCAGCTTGGAGGGGCCTCTACAAGGCTACACCTTC

d_gene: TRBD1
v_gene: TRBV20-1
abundance: few
j_gene: TRBJ2-5
CDR3aa: CSAPLTGGFRETQYF
CDR3nt: TGCAGTGCTCCCCTGACAGGGGGTTTTCGAGAGACCCAGTACTTC

d_gene: -
v_gene: TRBV5-5
abundance: few
j_gene: TRBJ2-2
CDR3aa: CASSLGQGHPNTGELFF
CDR3nt: TGTGCCAGCAGTTTGGGTCAAGGACATCCCAACACCGGGGAGCTGTTTTTT

d_gene: TRBD1
v_gene: TRBV27
abundance: many
j_gene: TRBJ1-2
CDR3aa: CASSLFGTGSGYTF
CDR3nt: TGTGCCAGCAGTTTATTTGGGACAGGGAGCGGCTACACCTTC

d_gene: TRBD2
v_gene: TRBV11-3
abundance: many
j_gene: TRBJ2-3
CDR3aa: CASSTGRGSTDTQYF
CDR3nt: TGTGCCAGCAGCACCGGGAGGGGATCCACAGATACGCAGTATTTT

d_gene: TRBD1
v_gene: TRBV27
abundance: many
j_gene: TRBJ1-3
CDR3aa: CASSLQGAPGNTIYF
CDR3nt: TGTGCCAGCAGTTTACAGGGGGCGCCTGGAAACACCATATATTTT

d_gene: -
v_gene: TRBV28
abundance: many
j_gene: TRBJ1-1
CDR3aa: CASSRGGTMNTEAFF
CDR3nt: TGTGCCAGCAGCCGTGGGGGCACTATGAACACTGAAGCTTTCTTT

d_gene: TRBD2
v_gene: TRBV2
abundance: -
j_gene: TRBJ2-7
CDR3aa: CASSEGVKGPAGGTYEQYF
CDR3nt: TGTGCCAGCAGTGAAGGGGTTAAGGGCCCGGCGGGAGGCACCTACGAGCAGTACTTC

d_gene: -
v_gene: TRBV12-3/TRBV12-4
abundance: many
j_gene: TRBJ1-2
CDR3aa: CASSLYRRDYGYTF
CDR3nt: TGTGCCAGCAGTTTATACCGGAGAGACTATGGCTACACCTTC

d_gene: TRBD1
v_gene: TRBV6-9
abundance: many
j_gene: TRBJ2-1
CDR3aa: CASSSRTGGSYNEQFF
CDR3nt: TGTGCCAGCAGTTCACGTACAGGGGGCTCCTACAATGAGCAGTTCTTC

d_gene: -
v_gene: TRBV19
abundance: -
j_gene: TRBJ1-5
CDR3aa: CASSIVPPGNQPQHF
CDR3nt: TGTGCCAGTAGTATAGTTCCCCCGGGAAATCAGCCCCAGCATTTT

d_gene: -
v_gene: TRBV6-5
abundance: few
j_gene: TRBJ2-7
CDR3aa: CASSYSRSYEQYF
CDR3nt: TGTGCCAGCAGTTACTCGAGGTCTTACGAGCAGTACTTC

d_gene: TRBD1
v_gene: TRBV13
abundance: -
j_gene: TRBJ1-2
CDR3aa: CASSPYRGTGNGYTF
CDR3nt: TGTGCCAGCAGCCCGTACCGCGGGACAGGGAACGGCTACACCTTC

d_gene: -
v_gene: TRBV7-8
abundance: many
j_gene: TRBJ2-7
CDR3aa: CASTFRGLSYEQYF
CDR3nt: TGTGCCAGCACCTTCCGAGGGTTATCCTACGAGCAGTACTTC

d_gene: TRBD1
v_gene: TRBV2
abundance: many
j_gene: TRBJ1-4
CDR3aa: CASSVGLGQGNEKLFF
CDR3nt: TGTGCCAGCAGTGTAGGATTGGGACAGGGCAATGAAAAACTGTTTTTT

d_gene: -
v_gene: TRBV7-2
abundance: many
j_gene: TRBJ1-1
CDR3aa: CASRPGRNTEAFF
CDR3nt: TGTGCCAGCAGACCCGGGAGGAACACTGAAGCTTTCTTT

d_gene: -
v_gene: TRBV20-1
abundance: many
j_gene: TRBJ2-5
CDR3aa: CSARDVGQNEETQYF
CDR3nt: TGCAGTGCTAGAGACGTAGGGCAGAATGAAGAGACCCAGTACTTC

d_gene: -
v_gene: TRBV11-2
abundance: many
j_gene: TRBJ1-2
CDR3aa: CASSQGRANYGYTF
CDR3nt: TGTGCCAGCAGCCAGGGGCGGGCTAACTATGGCTACACCTTC

d_gene: -
v_gene: TRBV11-3
abundance: few
j_gene: TRBJ1-2
CDR3aa: CASSQNPGSSNYGYTF
CDR3nt: TGTGCCAGCAGCCAGAATCCCGGGTCTTCTAACTATGGCTACACCTTC

d_gene: TRBD2
v_gene: TRBV20-1
abundance: many
j_gene: TRBJ2-7
CDR3aa: CSALPQTGGDFGEQYF
CDR3nt: TGCAGTGCCCTCCCCCAAACGGGGGGTGACTTCGGCGAGCAGTACTTC

d_gene: -
v_gene: TRBV3-1
abundance: -
j_gene: TRBJ2-1
CDR3aa: CASSPSTIRGEQFF
CDR3nt: TGTGCCAGCAGCCCTTCCACTATCAGAGGGGAGCAGTTCTTC

d_gene: -
v_gene: TRBV28
abundance: few
j_gene: TRBJ1-2
CDR3aa: CASRDGNYGYTF
CDR3nt: TGTGCCAGCCGGGACGGTAACTATGGCTACACCTTC

d_gene: TRBD1
v_gene: TRBV29-1
abundance: once
j_gene: TRBJ1-4
CDR3aa: CSVRTTGGGEKLFF
CDR3nt: TGCAGCGTTCGCACGACAGGGGGCGGGGAAAAACTGTTTTTT

d_gene: -
v_gene: TRBV28
abundance: many
j_gene: TRBJ2-7
CDR3aa: CASSLAATGSSYEQYF
CDR3nt: TGTGCCAGCAGTTTAGCGGCGACGGGAAGCTCCTACGAGCAGTACTTC

d_gene: -
v_gene: TRBV27
abundance: many
j_gene: TRBJ2-5
CDR3aa: CASSSSLGPLTQYF
CDR3nt: TGTGCCAGCAGTTCGTCCCTAGGGCCATTGACCCAGTACTTC

d_gene: -
v_gene: TRBV6-1
abundance: many
j_gene: TRBJ1-5
CDR3aa: CASSGSNQPQHF
CDR3nt: TGTGCCAGCAGTGGTAGCAATCAGCCCCAGCATTTT

d_gene: -
v_gene: TRBV6-1
abundance: many
j_gene: TRBJ2-3
CDR3aa: CASSYVGDTQYF
CDR3nt: TGTGCCAGCAGTTATGTTGGGGATACGCAGTATTTT

d_gene: TRBD1
v_gene: TRBV5-5
abundance: -
j_gene: TRBJ1-4
CDR3aa: CASSSGQGRTNEKLSF
CDR3nt: TGTGCCAGCAGCTCCGGACAGGGAAGAACTAATGAAAAACTGTCTTTT

d_gene: TRBD1
v_gene: TRBV5-1
abundance: few
j_gene: TRBJ1-2
CDR3aa: CASSLQGQGYGYTF
CDR3nt: TGCGCCAGCAGCTTGCAAGGACAGGGGTATGGCTACACCTTC

d_gene: -
v_gene: TRBV28
abundance: many
j_gene: TRBJ2-7
CDR3aa: CASIQRVPYEQYF
CDR3nt: TGTGCCAGCATTCAACGGGTTCCCTACGAGCAGTACTTC

d_gene: -
v_gene: TRBV3-1
abundance: few
j_gene: TRBJ2-5
CDR3aa: CASSRLDWMTETQYF
CDR3nt: TGTGCCAGCAGCCGTCTCGACTGGATGACGGAGACCCAGTACTTC

d_gene: TRBD1
v_gene: TRBV3-1
abundance: many
j_gene: TRBJ1-2
CDR3aa: CASSPPDRRYGYTF
CDR3nt: TGTGCCAGCAGCCCGCCGGACAGGCGGTATGGCTACACCTTC

d_gene: -
v_gene: TRBV15
abundance: many
j_gene: TRBJ1-1
CDR3aa: CATRVEGYTEAFF
CDR3nt: TGTGCCACCAGGGTGGAGGGATACACTGAAGCTTTCTTT